This T cell receptor (beta chain) emerged from a study of blood T cell repertoires in COVID-19. At the level of the study: Samples of COVID-19 (acute and convalescent) were obtained from the United States, Italy and Spain.

Original processing notes: Cell counts per sample came from amplifying reference gene primers. Some clones are missing from TCRdb's copy, which holds only in-frame ones; the method was immunoSEQ multiplex PCR. From that table come the V and J calls and clone size; the DNA was used to work out D and trimming. The sample carries approximately 100,000 clones, 85% recorded once. This CDR3 comprises 14 residues. Germline CDR1 SGHTS, CDR2 YDEGEE. Trimming removed 4 bases from V and 10 bases from J, with 20 bases in between. Sequencing was done on a sample of peripheral blood. This chain links TRBV5-8 with TRBJ1-1; D may be TRBD1 (6 bases). The origin of this receptor is a woman between 65 and 79 years old with active or convalescent COVID-19. The CDR3 coding sequence is TGTGCCAGCAGCGTAGGACAGCCGGTCACCAGAGCTTTCTTT. It codes for CASSVGQPVTRAFF.